These 20 T cell receptor beta chains came from one sample sequenced in a study of T-cell memory formation after mild COVID-19. TCRdb reanalysed the 5' RACE reads using MiXCR and keeps one entry per CDR3 protein. Of about 130,000 distinct CDR3 sequences in the sample, less than 6.5% were seen once. Material: PBMCs or a T cell subset sorted from them (not recorded which). The receptor source for this set is an adult woman who had mild COVID-19 (a few samples of this study predate the infection). Cell type and time point are not known.

This clonotype was detected ten times or more. The rearrangement links TRBV7-2 to TRBJ1-1; 7 nucleotides match TRBD1. Trimming removed 5 bases from V and 4 bases from J; junction bases left unmatched: 10. The CDR3 runs to 15 residues. The germline V gene has CDR1 SGHTA and CDR2 FQGNSA. DNA of the CDR3: TGTGCCAGCAGCCAAGAAGGGACAGTGGGCACTGAAGCTTTCTTT. Translation gives CASSQEGTVGTEAFF.

This clonotype was seen ten or more times. The chain joins TRBV5-1 to TRBJ2-3; D may be TRBD1 or TRBD2 (7 bases each). From germline, CDR1 is SGHRS and CDR2 YFSETQ. CDR3 length: 14 residues. Deletions cut 5 bases from V and 2 bases from J, with 12 bases between. The CDR3 nucleotides read TGCGCCAGCAGGGGGGGGACAGACACAGATACGCAGTATTTT. Its protein product is CASRGGTDTDTQYF.

This clonotype was found a few times. V usage is TRBV5-5 and J usage is TRBJ1-2; unclear D gene. In germline, CDR1 is SGHKS, CDR2 YYEKEE (reference sequence). The CDR3 contains 14 residues. V lost 0 bases and J lost 4, with 10 bases in between. The CDR3 loop reads CASSLGSGSYGYTF. CDR3 in DNA: TGTGCCAGCAGCTTGGGTTCGGGTTCCTATGGCTACACCTTC.

This clonotype was recorded many times. J is TRBJ2-5 and V is TRBV12-3 or TRBV12-4; TRBD2 aligns across 10 bases. Germline trimming cut 2 bases from V and 6 bases from J; bases unmatched to any gene: 12. The CDR3 is 17 amino acids. The CDR3 DNA reads TGTGCCAGCAGTTTATCGGGAGCGGGAGGGCCCAGGCAGACCCAGTACTTC. The encoded protein is CASSLSGAGGPRQTQYF.

The rearrangement uses TRBV5-1 and TRBJ2-1; D unresolved. CDR3 length: 14 amino acids. The ends were cut back, 4 bases at V and 6 bases at J, with 14 bases in the middle. Looked up from germline, CDR1 is SGHRS and CDR2 is YFSETQ. The CDR3: CASSPASFSNEQFF. CDR3 nucleotide sequence: TGCGCCAGCAGCCCCGCCTCTTTTAGCAATGAGCAGTTCTTC.

This clonotype occurred many times. The chain uses TRBV4-2 and TRBJ2-7; 11 nucleotides align to TRBD2. The CDR3 spans 17 residues. Germline CDR1 and CDR2: LGHNA and YNFKEQ. J gave up 4 bases and V 2 bases, and 10 bases lay outside the gene matches. The DNA of the CDR3 is TGTGCCAGCAGCCAACCTGGGCCGGGACTAGCGGCTTACGAGCAGTACTTC. Translating gives CASSQPGPGLAAYEQYF.

The V call is TRBV5-1, the J call TRBJ2-7, with 9 bases aligning to TRBD2. CDR3 length: 16 residues. Germline V gene data show CDR1 as SGHRS and CDR2 as YFSETQ. Trimming at V came to 2 bases and at J to 6 bases, leaving 12 bases not matched to a gene. CDR3 in amino acids: CASSFSPTSGGGEQYF. CDR3 sequence (DNA): TGCGCCAGCAGCTTCTCCCCGACTAGCGGAGGAGGCGAGCAGTACTTC. Together with reference TRBV5-1 and TRBJ2-7, the CDR3 gives the full variable domain: KAGVTQTPRYLIKTRGQQVTLSCSPISGHRSVSWYQQTPGQGLQFLFEYFSETQRNKGNFPGRFSGRQFSNSRSEMNVSTLELGDSALYLCASSFSPTSGGGEQYFGPGTRLTVT.

Only a few counts were recorded for this clonotype. The genes are TRBV19 and TRBJ2-7; TRBD1 agrees at 7 bases. Germline V gives CDR1 LNHDA, CDR2 SQIVND (reference sequence). After removal of 5 bases from V and 5 bases from J, the junction contained 12 bases not matched to a gene. CDR3 length equals 15 residues. The CDR3 loop is CASSSGQGVAHEQYF. For the CDR3, the DNA is TGTGCCAGTAGTTCTGGGCAGGGGGTAGCACACGAGCAGTACTTC. The full variable domain, completed using reference TRBV19 and TRBJ2-7, is DGGITQSPKYLFRKEGQNVTLSCEQNLNHDAMYWYRQDPGQGLRLIYYSQIVNDFQKGDIAEGYSVSREKKESFPLTVTSAQKNPTAFYLCASSSGQGVAHEQYFGPGTRLTVT.

The V and J genes are TRBV19 and TRBJ2-7; D is undetermined. The CDR3 totals 13 residues. CDR1 is LNHDA and CDR2 is SQIVND in the germline V gene (reference sequence). V lost 0 bases, J lost 3 bases, and 6 bases lay in between. The CDR3 spells CASSIEGYYEQYF. CDR3 nucleotides: TGTGCCAGTAGTATAGAAGGGTACTACGAGCAGTACTTC.

The V gene is TRBV19, the J gene TRBJ2-3; D perhaps matches TRBD2 (6 bases). The CDR3 is 14 amino acids. Germline V gives CDR1 LNHDA, CDR2 SQIVND (reference sequence). V dropped 5 bases and J dropped 5 bases, with 14 bases sitting between them. The CDR3 loop reads CASSLARRVDTQYF. The CDR3 DNA reads as TGTGCCAGTAGTTTGGCCCGGAGGGTAGATACGCAGTATTTT.

There are a few counts of this clonotype. CDR3 DNA sequence: TGTGCCAGCTCAGCAGGGATTGGTGACGAGCAGTACTTC. It codes for CASSAGIGDEQYF. The rearrangement joins TRBV18 to TRBJ2-7, with TRBD1 as a possible D gene (5 bases). Germline-derived CDR1 and CDR2 are KGHSH and LQKENI. The CDR3 consists of 13 residues. V lost 5 bases to trimming and J lost 5 bases, with 13 bases between them.

This clonotype was observed at least ten times. The chain uses TRBV15 and TRBJ2-5; no reliable D call. V lost 1 base and J 2 bases, leaving 8 bases between the germline ends. There are 14 residues in the CDR3. Germline V lookup: CDR1 LNHNV, CDR2 YYDKDF (reference sequence). Here the CDR3 DNA reads TGTGCCACCAGCAGAGGTACTAAACAAGAGACCCAGTACTTC. Residues: CATSRGTKQETQYF.

The chain is built from TRBV3-1 and TRBJ1-2; 10 nucleotides match TRBD1. Per germline, CDR1 LGHDT and CDR2 YNNKEL (reference sequence). CDR3 length: 16 amino acids. V shed 1 base and J 2 bases; nucleotides not matched to a gene: 4. In DNA, the CDR3 is TGTGCCAGCAGCCAAGGGGACAGGGGCACCAACTATGGCTACACCTTC. It translates to CASSQGDRGTNYGYTF.

This clonotype was picked up many times. This sequence joins TRBV12-3 or TRBV12-4 and TRBJ1-4; 9 bases match TRBD1. V shed 6 bases, J shed 8 bases, and the junction held 1 base outside the gene matches. This CDR3 is 12 amino acids long. CDR3 in DNA: TGTGCCAGCAGAACAGGGGGCGAAAAACTGTTTTTT. It specifies CASRTGGEKLFF.

At least ten counts were recorded for this clonotype. This rearrangement joins TRBV20-1 to TRBJ1-6; D possibly corresponds to TRBD1 (5 bases). The CDR3 runs 14 residues. Per the germline V gene, CDR1 is DFQATT and CDR2 is SNEGSKA (reference sequence). V lost 3 bases, J lost 10 bases, and 16 bases lay in between. Here the CDR3 DNA reads TGCAGTGCTAGCGAGGCAGGGAAAGAATCACCCCTCCACTTT. It translates to CSASEAGKESPLHF.

This clonotype was picked up a small number of times. The CDR3 nucleotides are TGTGCCACCAGTGAGCGGGCAGGGCGAGAGCAGTACTTC. Protein product: CATSERAGREQYF. The chain is built from TRBV24-1 and TRBJ2-7, with D perhaps being TRBD1 or TRBD2 (5 bases each). Germline V gene lookup returns CDR1 KGHDR and CDR2 SFDVKD. The CDR3 contains 13 residues. Trimming cost V 4 bases and J 7 bases, with 13 bases left between them.

The CDR3 is CASGSPAYGYTF. CDR3 DNA: TGTGCTAGTGGTTCCCCGGCCTATGGCTACACCTTC. The V and J genes are TRBV12-5 and TRBJ1-2; D ambiguous. In germline, CDR1 is LGHNT, CDR2 FRNRAP. With 4 bases removed from V and 4 bases from J, the gap between germline ends came to 7 bases. There are 12 residues in the CDR3. The full variable domain, its missing parts supplied by reference TRBV12-5 and TRBJ1-2, is DARVTQTPRHKVTEMGQEVTMRCQPILGHNTVFWYRQTMMQGLELLAYFRNRAPLDDSGMPKDRFSAEMPDATLATLKIQPSEPRDSAVYFCASGSPAYGYTFGSGTRLTVV.

J is TRBJ2-7 and V is TRBV6-5; TRBD2 is a possible D gene (7 bases). Between the trimmed V and J ends, which lost 3 bases and 6 bases, there was a span of 24 bases. The CDR3 loop spans 17 amino acids. Germline CDR1 reads MNHEY; CDR2 reads SVGAGI. The CDR3 is CASSYGGAGATTSEQYF. In nucleotides, the CDR3 is TGTGCCAGCAGTTATGGGGGGGCCGGGGCGACAACTAGCGAGCAGTACTTC.

This clonotype was seen at least ten times. This sequence joins TRBV20-1 and TRBJ2-1; TRBD2 might be the D (5 bases). V shed 5 bases and J shed 6 bases, with 8 bases lying between them. Germline V gene data show CDR1 as DFQATT and CDR2 as SNEGSKA (reference sequence). CDR3 size: 11 residues. CDR3 in amino acids: CSAPSPNEQFF. The DNA of the CDR3 is TGCAGTGCTCCTAGCCCCAATGAGCAGTTCTTC.

This clonotype appeared many times. This chain joins TRBV9 and TRBJ2-3; D unclear. The CDR3 extends over 16 amino acids. Germline lookup yields CDR1 SGDLS and CDR2 YYNGEE. The germline V and J ends were trimmed by 0 bases and 7 bases, with 18 bases remaining between them. DNA for the CDR3: TGTGCCAGCAGCGTAGACGCAGTCCAACCGGAGCATACGCAGTATTTT. Its translation is CASSVDAVQPEHTQYF.